These 3 T cell receptor beta chains originate from one sample sequenced in a study of cytomegalovirus exposure and HLA in healthy donors. This PCR relied on a set of 60 Vbeta primers and 13 Jbeta primers. Repertoires were generated with immunoSEQ multiplex PCR, while TCRdb's copy carries only in-frame clones and drops some. The table includes under 250,000 clones, approximately 82% detected once. The material sequenced was PBMCs. These receptors were collected from a man between 18 and 29 years old in good health and CMV-seronegative.

The chain recombines TRBV30 with TRBJ1-1; 8 bases line up with TRBD1. Germline V CDR1 and CDR2: GTSNPN, SVGIG (reference sequence). V was clipped by 1 base and J by 4 bases; unmatched bases: 8. CDR3 size: 15 residues. The CDR3 DNA is TGTGCCTGGAGTGCAGGGGGCGCTAGTTTCACTGAAGCTTTCTTT. Translated: CAWSAGGASFTEAFF. Based on the CDR3 plus reference TRBV30 and TRBJ1-1, the full variable domain is SQTIHQWPATLVQPVGSPLSLECTVEGTSNPNLYWYRQAAGRGLQLLFYSVGIGQISSEVPQNLSASRPQDRQFILSSKKLLLSDSGFYLCAWSAGGASFTEAFFGQGTRLTVV.

The chain is built from TRBV27 and TRBJ1-2, with D perhaps TRBD1 (6 bases). CDR1 and CDR2 (germline): MNHEY, SMNVEV (reference sequence). The CDR3 sequence is 13 residues long. Trimming cost V 3 bases and J 6 bases, with 11 bases left between them. CDR3 in amino acids: CASSFLRGHGYTF. The CDR3 nucleotides are TGTGCCAGCAGTTTCCTCAGGGGTCATGGCTACACCTTC.

The chain is built from TRBV10-2 and TRBJ2-7, with 12 bases lining up with TRBD1. The CDR3 extends over 14 amino acids. From germline, CDR1 is WSHSY and CDR2 SAAADI. V gave up 6 bases and J gave up 5 bases; unmatched junction bases: 5. For the CDR3, the DNA is TGCGCCAGCAGCGAGGGACAGGGGGCACACGAGCAGTACTTC. It is translated as CASSEGQGAHEQYF.